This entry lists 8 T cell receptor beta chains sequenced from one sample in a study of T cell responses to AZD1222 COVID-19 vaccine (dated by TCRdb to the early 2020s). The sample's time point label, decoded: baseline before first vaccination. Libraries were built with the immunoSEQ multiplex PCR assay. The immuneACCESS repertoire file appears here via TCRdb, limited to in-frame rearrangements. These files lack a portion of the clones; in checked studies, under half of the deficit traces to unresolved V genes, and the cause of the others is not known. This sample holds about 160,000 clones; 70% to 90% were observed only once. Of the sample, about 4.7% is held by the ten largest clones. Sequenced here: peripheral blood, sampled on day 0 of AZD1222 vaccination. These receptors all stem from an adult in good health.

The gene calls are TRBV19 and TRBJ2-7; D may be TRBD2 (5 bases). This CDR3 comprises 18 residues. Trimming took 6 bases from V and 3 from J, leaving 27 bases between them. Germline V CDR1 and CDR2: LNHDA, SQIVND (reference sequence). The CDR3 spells CASSASLYSPGSYYEQYF. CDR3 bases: TGTGCCAGTAGCGCTTCCCTGTACTCCCCGGGATCTTACTACGAGCAGTACTTC.

The CDR3 reads CASAGTGTDTQYF. The CDR3 DNA sequence: TGTGCCAGCGCCGGGACAGGCACAGATACGCAGTATTTT. The gene calls are TRBV18 and TRBJ2-3; 7 bases agree with TRBD1. After removal of 8 bases from V and 1 base from J, the junction contained 3 bases not matched to a gene. The germline V gene has CDR1 KGHSH and CDR2 LQKENI. This CDR3 comprises 13 residues.

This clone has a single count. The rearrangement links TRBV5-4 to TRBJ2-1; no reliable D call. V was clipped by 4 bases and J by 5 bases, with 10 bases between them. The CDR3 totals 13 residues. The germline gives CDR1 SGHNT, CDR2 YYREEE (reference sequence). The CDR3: CASSRERNNEQFF. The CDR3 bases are TGTGCCAGCAGCCGCGAAAGAAACAATGAGCAGTTCTTC.

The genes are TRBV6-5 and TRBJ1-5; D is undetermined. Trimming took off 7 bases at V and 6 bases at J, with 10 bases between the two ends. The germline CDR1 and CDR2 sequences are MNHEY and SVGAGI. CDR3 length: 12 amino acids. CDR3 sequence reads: CASNNPRQPQHF. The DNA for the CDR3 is TGTGCCAGCAACAACCCACGTCAGCCCCAGCATTTT.

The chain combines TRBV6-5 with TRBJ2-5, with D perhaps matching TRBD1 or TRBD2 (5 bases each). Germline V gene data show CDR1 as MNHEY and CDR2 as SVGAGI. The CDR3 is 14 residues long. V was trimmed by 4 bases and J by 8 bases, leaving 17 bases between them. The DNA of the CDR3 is TGTGCCAGCAGTTCGACGGGGACCACCCGAACCCAGTACTTC. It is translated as CASSSTGTTRTQYF.

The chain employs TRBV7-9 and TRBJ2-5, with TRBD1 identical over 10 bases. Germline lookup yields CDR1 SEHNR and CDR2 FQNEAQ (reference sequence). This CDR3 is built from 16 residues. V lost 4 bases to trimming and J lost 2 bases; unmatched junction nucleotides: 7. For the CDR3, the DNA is TGTGCCAGCAGCTGGACAGGGGGAGATTGGCAAGAGACCCAGTACTTC. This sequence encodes CASSWTGGDWQETQYF.

CDR3 in amino acids: CASSQDPGGRGYTF. CDR3 bases: TGCGCCAGCAGCCAAGACCCTGGGGGTCGGGGCTACACCTTC. The rearrangement uses TRBV4-1 and TRBJ1-2, with D possibly being TRBD1 (5 bases). The germline CDR1 and CDR2 sequences are MGHRA and YSYEKL. V lost 0 bases to trimming and J lost 8 bases, with 13 bases between them. The CDR3 is 14 residues long.

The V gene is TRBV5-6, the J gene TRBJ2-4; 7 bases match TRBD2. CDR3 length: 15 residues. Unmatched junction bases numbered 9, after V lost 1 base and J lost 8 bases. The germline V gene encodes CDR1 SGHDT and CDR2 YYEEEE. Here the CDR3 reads CASSLMAGDSDIQYF. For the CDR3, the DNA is TGTGCCAGCAGCTTGATGGCGGGAGATTCGGACATTCAGTACTTC.